Listed below are T cell receptor beta chains from one sample, sequenced in a study of blood T cells in healthy people across ages. TCRdb itself ran the 5' RACE reads through MiXCR, one entry per CDR3 protein. Counted here are over 750,000 distinct CDR3 sequences, 25% occurring once; the ten biggest clones make up more than 8%. The sample was also reused in another study, on T cells of mothers and their children.

Sequenced input: blood. The receptors here all came from a boy between 10 and 17 years old in good health. Both conserved end residues are part of each CDR3. The order of the fields is V gene, D gene, J gene, clone size, CDR3 DNA, CDR3 protein. D genes are given only for firm matches. Where a row states a size, it is once, few, many or the class of an expanded clone; other rows omit it.

>TRBV24-1|NA|TRBJ2-5|few
TGTGCCACCAGTGATACGTTTGGCGAAGAGACCCAGTACTTC
CATSDTFGEETQYF
>TRBV4-1|NA|TRBJ2-1|few
TGCGCCAGCAGCCAGGGCGGGGGCGATGAGCAGTTCTTC
CASSQGGGDEQFF
>TRBV12-5|TRBD1|TRBJ1-6|NA
TGTGCTAGTGGTTTGAGGACAGGTCAAAATTCACCCCTCCACTTT
CASGLRTGQNSPLHF
>TRBV20-1|NA|TRBJ2-4|NA
TGCAGTCACGAGACCCTTACAGGGAAGGTCATTCAGTACTTC
CSHETLTGKVIQYF
>TRBV29-1|TRBD1|TRBJ2-5|NA
TGCAGCGTTGTATTGCCCTGGGACAGTCGGGAGACCCAGTACTTC
CSVVLPWDSRETQYF
>TRBV29-1|NA|TRBJ2-7|few
TGCAGCGTCCGCGGGGCCTCCTACGAGCAGTACTTC
CSVRGASYEQYF
>TRBV25-1|NA|TRBJ1-5|few
TGTGCCAGCAGTGAAGGTTTGGGTAGCAATCAGCCCCAGCATTTT
CASSEGLGSNQPQHF
>TRBV14|NA|TRBJ2-7|few
TGTGCCAGCAGCCCCCCATGGACGAGAGAGCAGTACTTC
CASSPPWTREQYF
>TRBV12-3/TRBV12-4|TRBD2|TRBJ2-3|NA
TGTGCCAGCAGCCTTACAGCGGGAGTCTCAGATACGCAGTATTTT
CASSLTAGVSDTQYF
>TRBV20-1|NA|TRBJ2-5|NA
TGCAGTGCTAGAGAGCTATCAGGGATGCAGACCCAGTACTTC
CSARELSGMQTQYF
>TRBV10-3|TRBD2|TRBJ2-7|NA
TGTGCCATCAGTGGGGGGACTAGCGGACACTACGAGCAGTACTTC
CAISGGTSGHYEQYF
>TRBV4-3|NA|TRBJ1-2|NA
TGCGCCAGCAGCCAAGAGGGGGGGGTTTATCATGGCTACACCTTC
CASSQEGGVYHGYTF
>TRBV5-1|NA|TRBJ2-5|many
TGCGCCAGCAGCTTGGGTGCAGAAGAGACCCAGTACTTC
CASSLGAEETQYF
>TRBV28|TRBD2|TRBJ2-7|NA
TGTGCCAGCAGTGGACTAGCGGTCTCCTACGAGCAGTACTTC
CASSGLAVSYEQYF
>TRBV28|NA|TRBJ2-3|NA
TGTGCCAGCAGTTTATATAGAGGAAGCACAGATACGCAGTATTTT
CASSLYRGSTDTQYF
>TRBV7-2|TRBD2|TRBJ2-5|NA
TGTGCCAGCAGCTGGGAGGGAGCAGGGACCCAGTACTTC
CASSWEGAGTQYF
>TRBV19|TRBD1|TRBJ2-5|few
TGTGCCAGTAGTTCGACTCGACAGGGCTTTCAAGAGACCCAGTACTTC
CASSSTRQGFQETQYF
>TRBV7-3|NA|TRBJ2-1|NA
TGTGCCAGCAGCTCGGGGGCGGGGGTCGGTGAGCAGTTCTTC
CASSSGAGVGEQFF
>TRBV6-5|NA|TRBJ2-7|few
TGTGCCAGCAGTTTCGACTCCAGGGGGGGCGAGCAGTACTTC
CASSFDSRGGEQYF
>TRBV20-1|NA|TRBJ2-1|few
TGCAGTGTCGAAGGGGTGGAGCGGCCCTACAATGAGCAGTTCTTC
CSVEGVERPYNEQFF
>TRBV5-1|NA|TRBJ2-5|NA
TGCGCCAGCAGCTTGTTGGGTGGGAAGAGGGAAGAGACCCAGTACTTC
CASSLLGGKREETQYF
>TRBV28|NA|TRBJ2-7|few
TGTGCCAGCAGTGGGCAGGGAGCCTCCTACGAGCAGTACTTC
CASSGQGASYEQYF
>TRBV12-3/TRBV12-4|NA|TRBJ2-5|NA
TGTGCCAGCACCTATAGCGAGGCCCAAGAGACCCAGTACTTC
CASTYSEAQETQYF
>TRBV20-1|TRBD2|TRBJ2-1|NA
TGCAGTGCTCCCCGACTAGCGGGAGGGCCAGGGTCCTACAATGAGCAGTTCTTC
CSAPRLAGGPGSYNEQFF
>TRBV11-2|NA|TRBJ2-5|NA
TGTGCCAGCAGCCCGGCAATACCGCGAGAGACCCAGTACTTC
CASSPAIPRETQYF
>TRBV28|TRBD1|TRBJ2-1|few
TGTGCCAGCAGCCGCTCCCCGGGACAGGGTTACAATGAGCAGTTCTTC
CASSRSPGQGYNEQFF
>TRBV7-9|NA|TRBJ2-1|NA
TGTGCCAGCAGCTTCCGGACAGTCTACAATGAGCAGTTCTTC
CASSFRTVYNEQFF
>TRBV5-1|NA|TRBJ2-7|few
TGCGCCAGCAGCGACGGACAGCTGACTAGATTCTACGAGCAGTACTTC
CASSDGQLTRFYEQYF
>TRBV6-2/TRBV6-3|TRBD2|TRBJ2-2|NA
TGTGCCAGCAGCGCAAGCGGGGGGGCCGCCGGGGAGCTGTTTTTT
CASSASGGAAGELFF
>TRBV4-2|TRBD1|TRBJ2-7|NA
TGTGCCAGCAGCCACGGGACAGGGGGGTATTACGAGCAGTACTTC
CASSHGTGGYYEQYF
>TRBV7-9|NA|TRBJ2-7|NA
TGTGCCAGCAGCCCAGGACAGCGAACCGGAATGAAATCCTACGAGCAGTACTTC
CASSPGQRTGMKSYEQYF
>TRBV27|NA|TRBJ2-7|few
TGTGCCAGCAGTTTTTCTGGGTTAGGGGGCTACGAGCAGTACTTC
CASSFSGLGGYEQYF
>TRBV12-5|TRBD2|TRBJ2-1|NA
TGTGCTAGTGGGCTGACTAGCGGCAATGAGCAGTTCTTC
CASGLTSGNEQFF
>TRBV20-1|TRBD1|TRBJ2-7|NA
TGCAGTGCACCGACAGGGGGCTTCTACGAGCAGTACTTC
CSAPTGGFYEQYF
>TRBV25-1|NA|TRBJ2-5|NA
TGTGCCAGCAGTAACCTCAGGGGTCAAGAGACCCAGTACTTC
CASSNLRGQETQYF
>TRBV28|NA|TRBJ2-2|few
TGTGCCAGCGGGGGGCTAGCGGCCAACACCGGGGAGCTGTTTTTT
CASGGLAANTGELFF
>TRBV27|TRBD1|TRBJ1-2|few
TGTGCCAGCAGTTTAACTATGGCAGGGGGGGGGTATGGCTACACCTTC
CASSLTMAGGGYGYTF
>TRBV28|NA|TRBJ2-1|NA
TGTGCCAGCAGGGCCCCGGGACTGGGACACAATGAGCAGTTCTTC
CASRAPGLGHNEQFF
>TRBV5-1|TRBD2|TRBJ2-1|NA
TGCGCCAGCAGCTCGGGACTAGCGGGGGGGGACAATGAGCAGTTCTTC
CASSSGLAGGDNEQFF
>TRBV6-5|NA|TRBJ2-1|few
TGTGCCAGCAGTTACTCGGGACCGGGGACGGTTGAGCAGTTCTTC
CASSYSGPGTVEQFF
>TRBV6-2/TRBV6-3|NA|TRBJ2-5|NA
TGTGCCAGCAGTTACATCGGCAGGGGAAAGGAGACCCAGTACTTC
CASSYIGRGKETQYF
>TRBV2|TRBD2|TRBJ2-1|NA
TGTGCCAGCAGTGAACTGATCTCGGCGGGAGCCGGGAATGAGCAGTTCTTC
CASSELISAGAGNEQFF
>TRBV20-1|TRBD2|TRBJ2-1|NA
TGCAGTGCTAGGGGACTAGATGTAGGCAATGAGCAGTTCTTC
CSARGLDVGNEQFF
>TRBV3-1|TRBD1|TRBJ1-3|NA
TGTGCCAGCAGCCACCCAGGGGGTGGAAACACCATATATTTT
CASSHPGGGNTIYF
>TRBV4-2|NA|TRBJ1-1|NA
TGTGCCAGCAGGGCCTCCACTGAAGCTTTCTTT
CASRASTEAFF
>TRBV20-1|TRBD2|TRBJ2-7|NA
TGCAGTGCTAGGGCTCATGTTGGAAGCGGGAGTCCCTACGAGCAGTACTTC
CSARAHVGSGSPYEQYF
>TRBV9|NA|TRBJ2-1|NA
TGTGCCAGCAGCGTACACGGGAGTACCGACAATGAGCAGTTCTTC
CASSVHGSTDNEQFF
>TRBV20-1|TRBD2|TRBJ2-1|NA
TGCAGTGCTAGAGGGCTAGCGGCACACAATGAGCAGTTCTTC
CSARGLAAHNEQFF
>TRBV27|TRBD1|TRBJ2-7|NA
TGTGCCAGCAGTTTAACAGCTGCTACAGACAGGGTCAACGGGCAGTACTTC
CASSLTAATDRVNGQYF
>TRBV11-1|NA|TRBJ2-5|few
TGTGCCAGCAGCGCGGGGTCGGACGAGACCCAGTACTTC
CASSAGSDETQYF